Below, one T cell receptor beta chain is given with its context. This clone was seen more than once but under ten times. Its antigen is not yet known. No much larger clonotype is one base removed from it; base qualities were not supplied. The data were obtained in a study of vaccination effects on CD4 cells after COVID-19 (dated by TCRdb to between 2021 and 2023). Regarding the research as a whole: Participants received two doses of either the BNT162b2 or the mRNA-1273 mRNA SARS-CoV-2 vaccine. Cultures from other donors in the study were sequenced using the Oncomine TCR Beta short-read assay on an Illumina iSeq 100. In both COVID-19 convalescent patients and infection-naive vaccine recipients, the study compared SARS-CoV-2 spike-specific CD4+ TCR repertoires from before mRNA vaccination with those from after it. The full study included over 8 COVID-19 convalescent patients and several SARS-CoV-2-naive healthy vaccine recipients. On the study overall, not on this receptor specifically: Only a small number of convalescent patients were included, and no early post-infection timepoints were available, which limited the study. Among healthy vaccine recipients, nearly all vaccine-induced clones were SARS-CoV-2 mono-reactive, and just 1 of 255 was cross-reactive with common cold coronaviruses. Both infection-induced and vaccine-induced clones contracted markedly at late post-vaccination timepoints, which is consistent with waning T cell responses.

The germline V gene yields MDHEN for CDR1 and SYDVKM for CDR2. V is clipped by 1 base and J by 7 bases, and the sequence between their germline boundaries is 7 bases long. From cysteine to phenylalanine, the CDR3 is 12 amino acids long. Just CDR3 DNA is preserved here, 36 bases in frame from base 1. Library preparation was by the immunoSEQ multiplex PCR assay. DNA from the CD4+ T cells that had been cultured and isolated underwent TCR beta CDR3 sequencing. The study's processing was this. Non-productive TCR sequences were removed and reads were trimmed to the CDR3 region, keeping CDR3s of at least 7 amino acids. The MANAFEST web app was used to pick out antigen-specific clonotypes by comparing their expansion in peptide wells with that in reference cultures. To be called positive, a clone needed expansion at FDR<0.05 compared with the reference and with all other wells, an odds ratio greater than 5, and a frequency greater than 0.1% in two replicate wells. Clonotypes significantly expanded in SARS-CoV-2 spike wells and in at least one common cold coronavirus spike condition were defined as cross-reactive. CDR3 similarity was assessed by Levenshtein distance using the stringdist R package, and unrooted trees were constructed with ape in R 3.6.1. TCRdb stores this immuneACCESS table with in-frame sequences only. Part of the clones is absent; in the studies checked, under half of the shortfall reflects unresolved V genes, and no reason is known for the rest. V and J calls and clone size are those listed in that table; D and trimming were worked out from the DNA. The sample table contains about 63,000 clones; only one count was recorded for less than 80% of them. Over 3.5% of the sample is held by the ten biggest clonotypes.

The ViraFEST assay stimulated PBMC with viral peptide pools and then used TCR sequencing to identify antigen-specific CD4+ T cell clonotypes by expansion. After more than 9 days of culture, CD4+ T cells were isolated with the EasySep CD4+ T cell isolation kit. Negative nucleocapsid antibody results before and after vaccination confirmed that the healthy vaccine recipients had no prior SARS-CoV-2 infection. Each well held some 1.9 million PBMC cultured in IMDM containing around 5% human AB serum, around 9.3 IU/ml IL-2 and gentamicin, along with roughly 10 ug/ml peptides. Half of the culture medium was replaced with fresh IL-2-containing medium on days 3 and 7. Unless otherwise noted, each peptide stimulation condition was cultured in triplicate wells. Using Ficoll-Paque Plus gradient centrifugation, PBMC were separated from whole blood and then either used fresh or cryopreserved at -140C. Overlapping peptide pools spanned the spike proteins of SARS-CoV-2 and the common cold coronaviruses HCoV-NL63, HCoV-OC43 and HCoV-229E. The QIAamp micro DNA kit was used to extract genomic DNA from the cultured CD4+ T cells.

This receptor was obtained from a human donor who received a COVID-19 vaccine. The rearrangement combines TRBV28 with TRBJ1-2; there is no confident call for the D gene. This material consisted of CD4+ T cells from PBMCs cultured with HCoV-OC43 spike peptides, taken before COVID-19 vaccination. This specimen's cell subset or site label, interpreted: HCoV-OC43 spike overlapping peptide pool stimulation. The CDR3 protein: CASSLSVSGYTF. The nucleotide sequence is TGTGCCAGCAGTTTATCAGTATCTGGCTACACCTTC.